This TCR beta chain was identified in a study of blood T cell dynamics during melanoma immunotherapy. Study outcomes and limitations: At W3, later disease-control patients showed bifurcated PBMC repertoire changes, unlike progressors.

The table lists this clone with a count of one. The antigen remains unidentified. Profiled with immunoSEQ multiplex PCR; TCRdb holds only in-frame clones, not every one. The sample includes some 16,000 clones, about 85% of them seen just once. The CDR3 runs to 17 residues. V lost 5 bases, J lost 0 bases, and 9 bases stayed unmatched. Per the germline V gene, CDR1 is SGHTA and CDR2 is FQGNSA. The time point denotes: pre-treatment baseline. Sampling occurred pretreatment (T0) and at week 3 (W3), after cycle one of checkpoint blockade. Disease control meant complete response, partial response or stable disease at 12 weeks.

The source was blood, collected from a patient treated with checkpoint blockade. V usage is TRBV7-2 and J usage is TRBJ2-2; 7 bases are shared with TRBD1. The TCR was taken from a human donor with melanoma. The CDR3 DNA reads TGTGCCAGCAGCCAAGACCCTCAGGGGGCGAACACCGGGGAGCTGTTTTTT. Translating it yields CASSQDPQGANTGELFF.